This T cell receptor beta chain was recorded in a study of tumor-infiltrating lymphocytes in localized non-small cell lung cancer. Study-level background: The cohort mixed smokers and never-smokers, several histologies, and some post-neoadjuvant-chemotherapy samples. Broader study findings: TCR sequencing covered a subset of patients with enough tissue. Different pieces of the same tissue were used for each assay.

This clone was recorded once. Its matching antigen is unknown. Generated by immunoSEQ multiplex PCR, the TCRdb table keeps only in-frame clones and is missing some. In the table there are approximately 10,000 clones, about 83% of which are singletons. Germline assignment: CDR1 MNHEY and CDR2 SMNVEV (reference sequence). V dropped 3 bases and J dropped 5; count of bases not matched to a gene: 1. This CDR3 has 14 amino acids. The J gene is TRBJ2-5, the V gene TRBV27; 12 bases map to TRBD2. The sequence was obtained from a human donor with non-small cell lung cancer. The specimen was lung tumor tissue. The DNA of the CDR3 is TGTGCCAGCAGTTTGACTAGCGGGAGTGAGACCCAGTACTTC. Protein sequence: CASSLTSGSETQYF.